The rows below give T cell receptor beta chains drawn from one sample of a study of shared T cell receptors in the human thymus. Method: immunoSEQ multiplex PCR; TCRdb's copy keeps in-frame clones and lacks some. The sample lists roughly 560,000 clones; around 78% were seen once. The sample was also linked to a second study, of human thymus T cells.

The sequencing sample was made of thymocytes. All receptors come from a boy under two years old with a congenital heart defect. CDR3s include the opening cysteine and the closing phenylalanine or tryptophan. Fields, in order: V gene, J gene, D gene, clone size, CDR3 protein, CDR3 DNA. The D gene is left open where the match is weak. Part of the rows lack a size; the others show once, few, many or a class for expanded clones.

TRBV4-1	TRBJ2-1	.	few	CASSREGELKYEQFF	TGCGCCAGCAGCCGGGAGGGGGAGCTTAAGTATGAGCAGTTCTTC
TRBV12-5	TRBJ2-3	.	.	CASGLVLTGERLLTDTQYF	TGTGCTAGTGGTTTGGTACTTACCGGGGAGCGATTGCTCACAGATACGCAGTATTTT
TRBV6-1	TRBJ2-7	TRBD1	once	CASSDQSPGQSYEQYF	TGTGCCAGCAGTGACCAGTCCCCGGGACAGTCCTACGAGCAGTACTTC
TRBV2	TRBJ2-5	.	.	CASTGETQYF	TGTGCCAGCACGGGGGAGACCCAGTACTTC
TRBV7-9	TRBJ2-7	TRBD2	.	CASSSGGWYEQYF	TGTGCCAGCAGCTCGGGGGGTTGGTACGAGCAGTACTTC
TRBV30	TRBJ2-1	.	.	CAWDGNPSYNEQFF	TGTGCCTGGGATGGCAACCCCTCCTACAATGAGCAGTTCTTC
TRBV7-8	TRBJ2-7	.	.	CASSRRPGGPTYEQYF	TGTGCCAGCAGCCGCCGGCCTGGGGGCCCTACCTACGAGCAGTACTTC
TRBV4-1	TRBJ2-3	.	.	CASSQRTDRPGLSTDTQYF	TGCGCCAGCAGCCAACGAACGGATCGGCCGGGACTTAGCACAGATACGCAGTATTTT
TRBV6-5	TRBJ2-7	TRBD1	.	CASTYTTGGIYEQYF	TGTGCCAGCACCTATACGACAGGGGGCATCTACGAGCAGTACTTC
TRBV29-1	TRBJ2-5	.	.	CSASRQGETQYF	TGCAGCGCCTCGCGGCAAGGAGAGACCCAGTACTTC
TRBV6-5	TRBJ2-7	TRBD2	.	CASSESGTRNEQYF	TGTGCCAGCAGTGAATCCGGGACTAGAAACGAGCAGTACTTC
TRBV30	TRBJ2-3	TRBD2	.	CAWSSPWEGSPDTQYF	TGTGCCTGGAGTTCCCCTTGGGAGGGGAGCCCAGATACGCAGTATTTT
TRBV29-1	TRBJ2-7	TRBD1	once	CSASGTGGYEQYF	TGCAGCGCCTCTGGGACAGGGGGCTACGAGCAGTACTTC
TRBV27	TRBJ2-7	TRBD1	.	CASSPHPDRGTYEQYF	TGTGCCAGCAGTCCCCACCCGGACAGGGGAACCTACGAGCAGTACTTC
TRBV30	TRBJ1-4	.	.	CAWTSGGRGEKLFF	TGTGCCTGGACTTCAGGCGGGCGAGGTGAAAAACTGTTTTTT
TRBV4-3	TRBJ2-1	.	.	CASSQDFRSGRYNEQFF	TGCGCCAGCAGCCAAGATTTCAGGAGCGGGCGATACAATGAGCAGTTCTTC
TRBV15	TRBJ2-3	TRBD2	.	CATSRDRDPGLAGGDTQYF	TGTGCCACCAGCAGAGATCGGGATCCGGGACTAGCGGGAGGGGATACGCAGTATTTT
TRBV6-1	TRBJ1-1	TRBD1	.	CASSVPGQGHRLNTEAFF	TGTGCCAGCAGTGTCCCGGGACAGGGACATCGTCTGAACACTGAAGCTTTCTTT
TRBV4-1	TRBJ2-7	.	.	CASSQDLERASYEQYF	TGCGCCAGCAGCCAAGATCTTGAGCGGGCAAGCTACGAGCAGTACTTC
TRBV2	TRBJ1-5	.	.	CASSEGQNNQPQHF	TGTGCCAGCAGTGAAGGGCAGAACAATCAGCCCCAGCATTTT
TRBV11-2	TRBJ2-1	TRBD1	.	CASSLDRDRPPYNEQFF	TGTGCCAGCAGCTTAGATCGGGACAGGCCCCCCTACAATGAGCAGTTCTTC
TRBV7-8	TRBJ1-5	TRBD1	.	CASSLGTGKQPQHF	TGTGCCAGCAGCTTAGGGACAGGGAAGCAGCCCCAGCATTTT
TRBV5-1	TRBJ1-1	.	.	CASSLRQDDWGVEAFF	TGCGCCAGCAGCTTGAGGCAGGACGACTGGGGGGTTGAAGCTTTCTTT
TRBV29-1	TRBJ1-3	.	.	CSASPGLRSGNTIYF	TGCAGCGCCTCCCCGGGTCTTCGCTCTGGAAACACCATATATTTT
TRBV6-1	TRBJ2-7	TRBD1	once	CASSRDSYEQYF	TGTGCCAGCAGTCGGGACAGCTACGAGCAGTACTTC
TRBV7-2	TRBJ2-7	TRBD1	.	CASSLGGQEAGMASHEQYF	TGTGCCAGCAGCTTAGGTGGACAGGAGGCCGGTATGGCGTCCCACGAGCAGTACTTC
TRBV4-1	TRBJ2-1	TRBD2	.	CASSQDTASGRVRLNEQFF	TGCGCCAGCAGCCAAGATACGGCTAGCGGGAGGGTCCGCCTCAATGAGCAGTTCTTC
TRBV9	TRBJ2-7	TRBD2	.	CASSVASGIPHEQYF	TGTGCCAGCAGCGTGGCTAGCGGAATACCCCACGAGCAGTACTTC
TRBV14	TRBJ2-3	TRBD2	.	CASSQRSGLALTDTQYF	TGTGCCAGCAGCCAACGATCGGGACTAGCGTTGACAGATACGCAGTATTTT
TRBV5-1	TRBJ2-5	TRBD1	.	CASSYQVGTGGRETQYF	TGCGCCAGCAGCTATCAGGTCGGGACAGGGGGCAGGGAGACCCAGTACTTC
TRBV27	TRBJ2-2	.	few	CASSRTPGTPNTGELFF	TGTGCCAGCAGCCGGACCCCGGGGACACCGAACACCGGGGAGCTGTTTTTT